This T cell receptor beta chain was observed in a study of T cells in Graves' hyperthyroidism and ophthalmopathy. Germline V gene sequence: CDR1 SNHLY, CDR2 FYNNEI. The CDR3 is 14 amino acids. Trimming cost V 6 bases and J 5 bases; bases outside gene matches: 8. Amplified regions were TCR beta CDR3 sequences from RNA transcripts. First-round RT-PCR targeting the TCR CDR3 was performed with the HTBI primer set. From the multiplex PCR reads, TCRdb called clonotypes with MiXCR, one entry per CDR3 protein. The sample records 350,000 or so distinct CDR3 sequences, approximately 18% being singletons. In its sample, this clonotype was seen many times.

This TCR was sampled from a woman aged 40 to 50 with Graves' ophthalmopathy. V gene TRBV2 combines with J gene TRBJ2-7; 9 nucleotides align to TRBD1. The source material was blood. CDR3 region: CASSARTGVNEQYF. The CDR3 bases are TGTGCCAGCAGCGCAAGGACAGGGGTGAACGAGCAGTACTTC.